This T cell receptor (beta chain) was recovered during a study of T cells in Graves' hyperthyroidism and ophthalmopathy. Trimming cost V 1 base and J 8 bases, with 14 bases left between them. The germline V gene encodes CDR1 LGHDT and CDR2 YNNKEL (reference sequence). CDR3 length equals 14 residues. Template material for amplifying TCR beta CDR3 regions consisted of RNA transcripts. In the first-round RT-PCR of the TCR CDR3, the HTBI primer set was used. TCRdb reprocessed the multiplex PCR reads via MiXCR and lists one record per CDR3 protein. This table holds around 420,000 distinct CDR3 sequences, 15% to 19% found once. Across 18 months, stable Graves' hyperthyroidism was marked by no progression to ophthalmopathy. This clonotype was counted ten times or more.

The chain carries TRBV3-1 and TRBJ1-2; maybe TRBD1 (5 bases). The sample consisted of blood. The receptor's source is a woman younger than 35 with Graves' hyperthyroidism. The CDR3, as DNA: TGTGCCAGCAGCCAAGTTGGGGACCCGAAAGGCTACACCTTC. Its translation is CASSQVGDPKGYTF.